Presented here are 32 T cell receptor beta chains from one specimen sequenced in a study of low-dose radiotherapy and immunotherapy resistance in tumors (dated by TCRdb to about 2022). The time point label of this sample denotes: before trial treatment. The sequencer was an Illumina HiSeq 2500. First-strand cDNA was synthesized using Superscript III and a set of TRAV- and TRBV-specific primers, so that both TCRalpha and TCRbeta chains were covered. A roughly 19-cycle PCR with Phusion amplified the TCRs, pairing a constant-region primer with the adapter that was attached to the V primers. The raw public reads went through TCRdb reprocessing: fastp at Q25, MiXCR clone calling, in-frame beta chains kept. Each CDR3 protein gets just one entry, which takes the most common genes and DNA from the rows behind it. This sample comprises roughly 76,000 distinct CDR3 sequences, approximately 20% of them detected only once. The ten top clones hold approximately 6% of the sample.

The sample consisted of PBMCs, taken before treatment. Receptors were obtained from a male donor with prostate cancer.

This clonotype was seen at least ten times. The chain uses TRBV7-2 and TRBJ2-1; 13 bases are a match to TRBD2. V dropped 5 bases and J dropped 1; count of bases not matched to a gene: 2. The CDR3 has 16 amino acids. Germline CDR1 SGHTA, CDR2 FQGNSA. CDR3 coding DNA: TGTGCCAGCAGCGGGACTAGCGGGGTATCCTACAATGAGCAGTTCTTC. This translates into CASSGTSGVSYNEQFF.

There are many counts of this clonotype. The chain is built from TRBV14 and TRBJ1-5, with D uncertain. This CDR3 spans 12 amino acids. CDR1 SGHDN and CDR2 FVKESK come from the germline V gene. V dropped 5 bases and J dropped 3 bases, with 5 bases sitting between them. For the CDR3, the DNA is TGTGCCAGCAGCATGCACAATCAGCCCCAGCATTTT. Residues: CASSMHNQPQHF.

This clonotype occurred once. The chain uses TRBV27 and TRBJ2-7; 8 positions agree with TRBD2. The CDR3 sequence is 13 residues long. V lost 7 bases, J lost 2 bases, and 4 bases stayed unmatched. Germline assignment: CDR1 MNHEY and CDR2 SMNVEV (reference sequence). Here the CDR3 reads CASISGGAYEQYF. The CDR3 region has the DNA TGTGCCAGCATATCCGGGGGGGCCTACGAGCAGTACTTC.

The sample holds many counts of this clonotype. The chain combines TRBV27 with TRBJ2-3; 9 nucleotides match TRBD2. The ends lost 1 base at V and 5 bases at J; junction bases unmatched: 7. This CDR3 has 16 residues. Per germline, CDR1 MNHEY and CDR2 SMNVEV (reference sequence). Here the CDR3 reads CASSLFAGGPQDTQYF. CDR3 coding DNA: TGTGCCAGCAGTTTATTCGCGGGGGGGCCTCAAGATACGCAGTATTTT.

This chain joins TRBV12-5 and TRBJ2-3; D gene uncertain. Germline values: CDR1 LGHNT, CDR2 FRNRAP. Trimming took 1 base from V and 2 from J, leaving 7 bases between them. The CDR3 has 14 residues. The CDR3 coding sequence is TGTGCTAGTGGTTTGGCCCACGCCACAGATACGCAGTATTTT. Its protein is CASGLAHATDTQYF.

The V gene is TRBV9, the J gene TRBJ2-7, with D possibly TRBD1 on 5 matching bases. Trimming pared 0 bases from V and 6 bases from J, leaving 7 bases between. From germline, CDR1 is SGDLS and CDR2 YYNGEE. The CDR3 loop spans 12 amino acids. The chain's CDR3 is CASSVEGPEQYF. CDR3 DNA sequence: TGTGCCAGCAGCGTAGAGGGGCCCGAGCAGTACTTC.

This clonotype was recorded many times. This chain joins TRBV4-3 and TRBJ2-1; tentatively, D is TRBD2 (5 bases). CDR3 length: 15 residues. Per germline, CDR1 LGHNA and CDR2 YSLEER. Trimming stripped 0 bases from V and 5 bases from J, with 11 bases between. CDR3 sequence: CASSQDTGSHNEQFF. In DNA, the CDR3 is TGCGCCAGCAGCCAAGATACGGGATCCCACAATGAGCAGTTCTTC.

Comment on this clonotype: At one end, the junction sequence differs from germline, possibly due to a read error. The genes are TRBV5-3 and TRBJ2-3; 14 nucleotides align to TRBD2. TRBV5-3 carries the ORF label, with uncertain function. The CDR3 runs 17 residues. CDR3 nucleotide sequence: TGTGCCAGCAGCTCCGGGACTAGCGGGGGTAGCACAGATACGCAGTATTTT. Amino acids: CASSSGTSGGSTDTQYF.

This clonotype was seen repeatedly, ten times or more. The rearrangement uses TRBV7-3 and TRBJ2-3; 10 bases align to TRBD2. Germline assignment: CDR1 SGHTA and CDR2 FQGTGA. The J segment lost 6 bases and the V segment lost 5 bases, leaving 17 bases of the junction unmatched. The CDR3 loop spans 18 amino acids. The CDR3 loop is CASSQAGSSGSSWDTQYF. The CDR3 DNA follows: TGTGCCAGCAGCCAAGCCGGGTCTAGCGGGAGTTCTTGGGATACGCAGTATTTT. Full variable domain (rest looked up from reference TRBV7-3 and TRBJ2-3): GAGVSQTPSNKVTEKGKYVELRCDPISGHTALYWYRQSLGQGPEFLIYFQGTGAADDSGLPNDRFFAVRPEGSVSTLKIQRTERGDSAVYLCASSQAGSSGSSWDTQYFGPGTRLTVL.

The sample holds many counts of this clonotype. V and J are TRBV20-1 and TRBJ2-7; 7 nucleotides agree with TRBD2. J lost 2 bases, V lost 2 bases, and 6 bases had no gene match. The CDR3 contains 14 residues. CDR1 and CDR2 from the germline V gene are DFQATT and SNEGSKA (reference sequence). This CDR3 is CSARSLAGAYEQYF. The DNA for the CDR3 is TGCAGTGCTAGATCCCTCGCGGGGGCCTACGAGCAGTACTTC.

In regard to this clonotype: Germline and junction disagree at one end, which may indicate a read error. CDR3 DNA sequence: TGTGCCAGTAGCATAGCGGGGGACCCTACGGGGCAGTACTTC. Amino acid sequence: CASSIAGDPTGQYF. The rearrangement uses TRBV19 and TRBJ2-7; 9 bases map to TRBD2. CDR1 LNHDA and CDR2 SQIVND come from the germline V gene (reference sequence). The CDR3 covers 14 residues.

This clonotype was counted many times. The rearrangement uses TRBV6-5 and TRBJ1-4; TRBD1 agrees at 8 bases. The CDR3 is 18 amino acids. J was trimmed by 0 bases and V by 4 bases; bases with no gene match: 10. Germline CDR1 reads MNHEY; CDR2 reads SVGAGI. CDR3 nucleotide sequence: TGTGCCAGCAGTTCACACCGGGACAGGACGGCAACTAATGAAAAACTGTTTTTT. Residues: CASSSHRDRTATNEKLFF.

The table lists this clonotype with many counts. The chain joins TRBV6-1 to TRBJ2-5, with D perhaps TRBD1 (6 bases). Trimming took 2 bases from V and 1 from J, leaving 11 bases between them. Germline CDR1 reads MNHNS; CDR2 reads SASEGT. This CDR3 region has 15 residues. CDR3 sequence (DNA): TGTGCCAGCAGTGAAAGGGTAGGGGGCCAAGAGACCCAGTACTTC. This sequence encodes CASSERVGGQETQYF.

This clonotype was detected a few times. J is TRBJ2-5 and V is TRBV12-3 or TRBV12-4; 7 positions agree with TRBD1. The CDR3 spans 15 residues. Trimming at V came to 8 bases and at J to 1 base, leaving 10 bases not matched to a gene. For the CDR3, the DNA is TGTGCCAGCTACCTAGTGACAGGGATCCAAGAGACCCAGTACTTC. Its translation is CASYLVTGIQETQYF.

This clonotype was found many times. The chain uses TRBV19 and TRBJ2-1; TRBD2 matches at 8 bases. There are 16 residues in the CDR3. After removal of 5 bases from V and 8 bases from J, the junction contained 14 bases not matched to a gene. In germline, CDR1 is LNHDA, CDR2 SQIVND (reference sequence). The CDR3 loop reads CASSPTFSGRGDEQFF. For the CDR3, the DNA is TGTGCCAGTAGTCCGACATTCAGCGGGAGAGGCGATGAGCAGTTCTTC.

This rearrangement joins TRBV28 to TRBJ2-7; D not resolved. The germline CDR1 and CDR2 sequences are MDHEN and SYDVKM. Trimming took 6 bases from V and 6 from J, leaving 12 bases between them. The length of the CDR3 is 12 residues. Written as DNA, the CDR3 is TGTGCCAGCAGGGGTACCGTTCCCGAGCAGTACTTC. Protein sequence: CASRGTVPEQYF.

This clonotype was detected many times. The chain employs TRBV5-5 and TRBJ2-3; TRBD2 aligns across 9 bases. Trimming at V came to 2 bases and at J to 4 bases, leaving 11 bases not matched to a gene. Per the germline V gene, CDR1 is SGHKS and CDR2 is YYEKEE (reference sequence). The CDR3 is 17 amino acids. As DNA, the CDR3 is TGTGCCAGCAGCTTAGCCTCCGGCGGGGGGGCCGCAGATACGCAGTATTTT. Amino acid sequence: CASSLASGGGAADTQYF.

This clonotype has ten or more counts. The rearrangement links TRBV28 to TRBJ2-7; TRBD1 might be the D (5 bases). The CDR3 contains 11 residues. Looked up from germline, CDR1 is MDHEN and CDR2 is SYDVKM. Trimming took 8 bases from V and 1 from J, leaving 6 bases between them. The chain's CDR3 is CASSGSYEQYF. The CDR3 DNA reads TGTGCCAGCTCAGGGTCCTACGAGCAGTACTTC.

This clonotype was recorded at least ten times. In DNA form, the CDR3 reads TGCAGTGCTAGAGATCCGTTGCGGCAAGGAACCACTAACTATGGCTACACCTTC. Residues: CSARDPLRQGTTNYGYTF. V and J are TRBV20-1 and TRBJ1-2; D not certain. The germline V gene has CDR1 DFQATT and CDR2 SNEGSKA (reference sequence). Trimming took 0 bases from V and 0 from J, leaving 20 bases between them. The CDR3 has 18 residues.

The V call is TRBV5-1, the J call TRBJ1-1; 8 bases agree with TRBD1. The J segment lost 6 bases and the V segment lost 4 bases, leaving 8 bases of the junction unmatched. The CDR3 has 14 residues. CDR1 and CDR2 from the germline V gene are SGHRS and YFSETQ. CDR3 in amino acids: CASSTRQGIAEAFF. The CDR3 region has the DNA TGCGCCAGCAGCACCAGACAGGGGATTGCTGAAGCTTTCTTT.

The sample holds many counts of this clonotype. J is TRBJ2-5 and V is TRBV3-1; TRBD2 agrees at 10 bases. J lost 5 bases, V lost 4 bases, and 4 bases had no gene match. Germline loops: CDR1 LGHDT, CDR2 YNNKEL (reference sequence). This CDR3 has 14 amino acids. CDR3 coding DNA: TGTGCCAGCAGCCCTAGCGGGAGTCTGGAGACCCAGTACTTC. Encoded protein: CASSPSGSLETQYF.

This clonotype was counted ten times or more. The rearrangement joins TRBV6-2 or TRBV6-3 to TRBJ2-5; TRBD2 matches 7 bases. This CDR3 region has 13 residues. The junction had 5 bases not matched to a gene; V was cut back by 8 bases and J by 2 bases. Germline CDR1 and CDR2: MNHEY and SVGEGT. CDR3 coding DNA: TGTGCCAGCTATCTGGGGGGGCAAGAGACCCAGTACTTC. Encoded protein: CASYLGGQETQYF.

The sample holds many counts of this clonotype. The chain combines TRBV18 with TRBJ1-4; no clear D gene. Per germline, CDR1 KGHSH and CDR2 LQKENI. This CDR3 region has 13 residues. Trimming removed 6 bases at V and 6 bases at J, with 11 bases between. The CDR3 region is CASSPRLYEKLFF. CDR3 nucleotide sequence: TGTGCCAGCTCCCCAAGACTGTATGAAAAACTGTTTTTT.

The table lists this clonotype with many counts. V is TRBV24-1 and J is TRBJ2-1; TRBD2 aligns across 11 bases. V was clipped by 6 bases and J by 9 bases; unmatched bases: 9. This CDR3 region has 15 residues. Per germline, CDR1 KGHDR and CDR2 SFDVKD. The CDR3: CATSSSGTSGPEQFF. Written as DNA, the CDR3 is TGTGCCACCAGTTCCTCCGGGACTAGCGGACCTGAGCAGTTCTTC.

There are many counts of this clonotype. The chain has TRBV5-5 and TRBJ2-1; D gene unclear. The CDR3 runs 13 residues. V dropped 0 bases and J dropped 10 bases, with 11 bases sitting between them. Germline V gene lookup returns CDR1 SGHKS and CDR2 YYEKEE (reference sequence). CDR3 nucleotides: TGTGCCAGCAGCTTGGGAACAGCTGGGGAGCAGTTCTTC. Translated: CASSLGTAGEQFF.

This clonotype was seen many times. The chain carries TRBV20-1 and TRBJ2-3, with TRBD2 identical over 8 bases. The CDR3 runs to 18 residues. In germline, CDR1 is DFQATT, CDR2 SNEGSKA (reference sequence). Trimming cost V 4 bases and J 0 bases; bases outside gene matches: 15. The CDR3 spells CSATRLGSGGSSTDTQYF. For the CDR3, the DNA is TGCAGTGCTACCCGATTGGGCAGCGGGGGAAGTAGCACAGATACGCAGTATTTT.

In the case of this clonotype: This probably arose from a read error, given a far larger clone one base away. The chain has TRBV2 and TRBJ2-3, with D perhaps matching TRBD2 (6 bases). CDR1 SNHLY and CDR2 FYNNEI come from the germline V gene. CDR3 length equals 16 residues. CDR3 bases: TGCGCCAGCAGCCTCCCGGTGGCGGGGAGCACAGATATGCAGTATTTT. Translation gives CASSLPVAGSTDMQYF.

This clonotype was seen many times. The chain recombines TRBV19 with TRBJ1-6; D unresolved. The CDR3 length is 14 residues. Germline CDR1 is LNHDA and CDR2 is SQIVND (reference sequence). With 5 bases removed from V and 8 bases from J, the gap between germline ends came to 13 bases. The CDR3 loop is CASSEPLLDSPLHF. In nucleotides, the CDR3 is TGTGCCAGTAGTGAGCCCCTTTTGGATTCACCCCTCCACTTT. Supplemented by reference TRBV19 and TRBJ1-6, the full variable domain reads DGGITQSPKYLFRKEGQNVTLSCEQNLNHDAMYWYRQDPGQGLRLIYYSQIVNDFQKGDIAEGYSVSREKKESFPLTVTSAQKNPTAFYLCASSEPLLDSPLHFGNGTRLTVT.

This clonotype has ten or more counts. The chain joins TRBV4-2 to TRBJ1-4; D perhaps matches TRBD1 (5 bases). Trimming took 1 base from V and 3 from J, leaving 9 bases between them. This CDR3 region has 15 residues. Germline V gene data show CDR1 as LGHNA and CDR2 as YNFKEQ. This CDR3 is CASSQAGLANEKLFF. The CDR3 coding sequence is TGTGCCAGCAGCCAAGCAGGGTTAGCTAATGAAAAACTGTTTTTT.

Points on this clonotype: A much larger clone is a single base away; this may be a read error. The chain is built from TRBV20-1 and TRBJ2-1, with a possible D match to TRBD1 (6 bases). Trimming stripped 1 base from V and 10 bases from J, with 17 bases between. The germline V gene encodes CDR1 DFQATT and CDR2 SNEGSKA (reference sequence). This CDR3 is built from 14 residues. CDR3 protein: CSARGWDIAYEQFF. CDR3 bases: TGCAGTGCTAGAGGGTGGGACATAGCCTACGAGCAGTTCTTC.

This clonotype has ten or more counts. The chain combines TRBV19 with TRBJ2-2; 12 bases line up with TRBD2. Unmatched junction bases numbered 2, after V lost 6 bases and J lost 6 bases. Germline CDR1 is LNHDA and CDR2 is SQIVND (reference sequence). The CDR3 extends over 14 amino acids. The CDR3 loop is CASRRLAGAGELFF. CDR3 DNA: TGTGCCAGTAGGCGACTAGCGGGAGCCGGGGAGCTGTTTTTT.

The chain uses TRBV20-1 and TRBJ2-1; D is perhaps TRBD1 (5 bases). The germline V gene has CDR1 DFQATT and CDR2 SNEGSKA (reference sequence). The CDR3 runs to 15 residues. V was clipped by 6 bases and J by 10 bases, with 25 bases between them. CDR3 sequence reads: CSAHETGSLFGEQFF. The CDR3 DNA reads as TGCAGTGCCCATGAAACAGGCTCCTTATTCGGCGAGCAGTTCTTC.